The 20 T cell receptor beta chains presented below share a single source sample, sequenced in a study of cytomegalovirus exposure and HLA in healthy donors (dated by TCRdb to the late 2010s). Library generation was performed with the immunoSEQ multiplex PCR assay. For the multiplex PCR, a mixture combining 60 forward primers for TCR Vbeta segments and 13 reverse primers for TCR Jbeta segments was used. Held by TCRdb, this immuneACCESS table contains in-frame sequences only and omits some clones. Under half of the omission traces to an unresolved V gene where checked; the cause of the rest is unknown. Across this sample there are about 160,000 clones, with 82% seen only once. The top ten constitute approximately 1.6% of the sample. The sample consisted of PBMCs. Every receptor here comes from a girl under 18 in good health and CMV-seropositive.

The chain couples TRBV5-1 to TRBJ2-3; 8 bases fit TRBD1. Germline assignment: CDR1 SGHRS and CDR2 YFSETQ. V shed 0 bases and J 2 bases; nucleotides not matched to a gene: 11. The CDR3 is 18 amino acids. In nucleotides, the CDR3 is TGCGCCAGCAGCTTGGTAGGAGGACAGGGCCGATTCACAGATACGCAGTATTTT. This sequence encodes CASSLVGGQGRFTDTQYF.

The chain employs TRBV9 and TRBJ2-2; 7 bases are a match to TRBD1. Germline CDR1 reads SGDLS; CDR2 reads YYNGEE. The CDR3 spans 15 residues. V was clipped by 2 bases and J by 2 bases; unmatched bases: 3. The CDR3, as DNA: TGTGCCAGCAGCGTGGGACAGCTTAACACCGGGGAGCTGTTTTTT. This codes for CASSVGQLNTGELFF. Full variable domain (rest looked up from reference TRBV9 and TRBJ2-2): DSGVTQTPKHLITATGQRVTLRCSPRSGDLSVYWYQQSLDQGLQFLIQYYNGEERAKGNILERFSAQQFPDLHSELNLSSLELGDSALYFCASSVGQLNTGELFFGEGSRLTVL.

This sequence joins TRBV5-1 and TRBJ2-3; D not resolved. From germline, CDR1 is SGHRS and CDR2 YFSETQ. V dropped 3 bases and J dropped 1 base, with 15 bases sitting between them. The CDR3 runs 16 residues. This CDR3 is CASSWPFLGGTDTQYF. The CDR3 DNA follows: TGCGCCAGCAGCTGGCCCTTTCTAGGCGGCACAGATACGCAGTATTTT.

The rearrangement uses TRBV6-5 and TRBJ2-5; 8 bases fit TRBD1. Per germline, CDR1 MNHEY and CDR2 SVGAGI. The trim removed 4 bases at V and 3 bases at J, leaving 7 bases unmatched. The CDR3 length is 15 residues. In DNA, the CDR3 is TGTGCCAGCAGTTCCTATGACAGGGGAGAAGAGACCCAGTACTTC. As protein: CASSSYDRGEETQYF.

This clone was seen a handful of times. The DNA for the CDR3 is TGTGCCAGCAGCTTCAGGCAGGGTAACACTGAAGCTTTCTTT. This encodes CASSFRQGNTEAFF. The chain employs TRBV13 and TRBJ1-1; the D gene is possibly TRBD1 (5 bases). Per germline, CDR1 PRHDT and CDR2 FYEKMQ (reference sequence). Trimming cost V 3 bases and J 2 bases, with 10 bases left between them. The CDR3 length is 14 residues. Full variable domain (outside the CDR3, taken from reference TRBV13 and TRBJ1-1): AAGVIQSPRHLIKEKRETATLKCYPIPRHDTVYWYQQGPGQDPQFLISFYEKMQSDKGSIPDRFSAQQFSDYHSELNMSSLELGDSALYFCASSFRQGNTEAFFGQGTRLTVV.

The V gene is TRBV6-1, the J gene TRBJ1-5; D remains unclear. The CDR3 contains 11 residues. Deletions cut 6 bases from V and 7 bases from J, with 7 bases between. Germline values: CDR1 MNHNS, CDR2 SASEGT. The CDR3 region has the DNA TGTGCCAGCAGGGCCGTACAGCCCCAGCATTTT. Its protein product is CASRAVQPQHF.

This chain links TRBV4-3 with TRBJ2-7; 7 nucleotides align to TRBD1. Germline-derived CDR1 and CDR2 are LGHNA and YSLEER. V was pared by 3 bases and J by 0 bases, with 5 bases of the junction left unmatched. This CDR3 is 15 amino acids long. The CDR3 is CASSQTGTDSYEQYF. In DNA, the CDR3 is TGCGCCAGCAGCCAGACCGGGACAGACTCCTACGAGCAGTACTTC.

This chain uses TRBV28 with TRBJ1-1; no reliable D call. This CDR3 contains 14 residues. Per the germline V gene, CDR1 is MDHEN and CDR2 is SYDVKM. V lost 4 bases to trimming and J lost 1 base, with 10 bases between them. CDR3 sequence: CASSSLVENTEAFF. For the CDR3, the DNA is TGTGCCAGCAGTTCGCTGGTAGAGAACACTGAAGCTTTCTTT.

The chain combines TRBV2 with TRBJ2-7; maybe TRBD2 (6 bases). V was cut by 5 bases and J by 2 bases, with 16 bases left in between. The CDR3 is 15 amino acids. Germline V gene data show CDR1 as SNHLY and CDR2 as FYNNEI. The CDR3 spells CASSHPSRGTYEQYF. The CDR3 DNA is TGTGCCAGCAGTCACCCTTCTCGGGGGACCTACGAGCAGTACTTC.

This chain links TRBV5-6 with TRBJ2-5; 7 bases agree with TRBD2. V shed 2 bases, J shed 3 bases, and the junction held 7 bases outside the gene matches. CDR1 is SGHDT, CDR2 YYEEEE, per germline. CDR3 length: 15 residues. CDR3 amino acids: CASSLGSGREETQYF. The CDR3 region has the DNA TGTGCCAGCAGCTTAGGTAGCGGGCGGGAAGAGACCCAGTACTTC.

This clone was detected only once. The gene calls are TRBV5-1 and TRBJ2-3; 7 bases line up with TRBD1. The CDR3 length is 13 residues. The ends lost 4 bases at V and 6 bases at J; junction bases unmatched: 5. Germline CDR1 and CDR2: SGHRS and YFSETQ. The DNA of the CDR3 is TGCGCCAGCAGCCCGGGACAGAGCGATACGCAGTATTTT. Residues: CASSPGQSDTQYF.

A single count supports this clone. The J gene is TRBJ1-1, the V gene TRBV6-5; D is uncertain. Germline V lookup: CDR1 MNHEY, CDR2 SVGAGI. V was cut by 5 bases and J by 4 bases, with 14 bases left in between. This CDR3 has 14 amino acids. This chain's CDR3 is CASSPPTASTEAFF. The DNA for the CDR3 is TGTGCCAGCAGTCCGCCGACGGCTAGCACTGAAGCTTTCTTT.

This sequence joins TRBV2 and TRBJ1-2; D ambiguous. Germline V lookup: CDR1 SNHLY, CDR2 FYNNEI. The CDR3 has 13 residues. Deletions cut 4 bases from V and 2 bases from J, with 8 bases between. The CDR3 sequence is CASSGVRNYGYTF. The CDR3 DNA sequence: TGTGCCAGCAGTGGAGTCAGGAACTATGGCTACACCTTC.

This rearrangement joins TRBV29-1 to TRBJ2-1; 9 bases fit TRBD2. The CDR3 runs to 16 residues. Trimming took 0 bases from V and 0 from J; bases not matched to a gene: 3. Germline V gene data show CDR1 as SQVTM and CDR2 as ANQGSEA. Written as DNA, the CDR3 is TGCAGCGTTGAAGATAGCGGGGGTTTCTCCTACAATGAGCAGTTCTTC. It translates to CSVEDSGGFSYNEQFF.

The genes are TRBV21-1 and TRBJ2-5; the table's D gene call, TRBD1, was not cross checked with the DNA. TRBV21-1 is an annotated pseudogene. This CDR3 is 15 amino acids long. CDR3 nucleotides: TGTGCCAGCAGCACCCGGACAGTGTCCCAAGAGACCCAGTACTTC. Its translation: CASSTRTVSQETQYF.

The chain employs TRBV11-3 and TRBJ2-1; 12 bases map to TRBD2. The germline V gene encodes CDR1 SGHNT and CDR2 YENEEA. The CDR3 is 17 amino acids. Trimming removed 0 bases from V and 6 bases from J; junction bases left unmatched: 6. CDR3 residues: CASSLDFSTSGSNEQFF. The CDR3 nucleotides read TGTGCCAGCAGCTTAGATTTTTCGACTAGCGGGAGCAATGAGCAGTTCTTC.

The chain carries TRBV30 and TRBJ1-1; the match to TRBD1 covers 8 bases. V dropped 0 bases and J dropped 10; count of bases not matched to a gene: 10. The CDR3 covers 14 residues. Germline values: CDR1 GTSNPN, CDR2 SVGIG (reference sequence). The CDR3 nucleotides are TGTGCCTGGAGTGTACTTTTACAGGGGGTCGGAGCTTTCTTT. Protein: CAWSVLLQGVGAFF.

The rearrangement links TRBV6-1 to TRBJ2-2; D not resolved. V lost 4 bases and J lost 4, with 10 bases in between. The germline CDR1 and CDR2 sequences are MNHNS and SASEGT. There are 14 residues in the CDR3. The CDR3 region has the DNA TGTGCCAGCAGTGGTGAGAGAGGCACCGGGGAGCTGTTTTTT. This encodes CASSGERGTGELFF.

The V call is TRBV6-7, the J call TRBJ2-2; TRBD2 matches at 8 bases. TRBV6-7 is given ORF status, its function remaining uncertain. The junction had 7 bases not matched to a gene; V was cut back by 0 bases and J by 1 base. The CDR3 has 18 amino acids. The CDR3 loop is CASSYSKSRGGNTGELFF. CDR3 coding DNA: TGTGCCAGCAGTTACTCGAAATCTCGGGGGGGGAACACCGGGGAGCTGTTTTTT.

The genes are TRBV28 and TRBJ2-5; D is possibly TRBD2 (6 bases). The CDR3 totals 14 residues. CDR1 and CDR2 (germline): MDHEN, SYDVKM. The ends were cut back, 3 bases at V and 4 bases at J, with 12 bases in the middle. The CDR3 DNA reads TGTGCCAGCAGTTTTGGGGGGACCCCAGAGACCCAGTACTTC. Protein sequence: CASSFGGTPETQYF.